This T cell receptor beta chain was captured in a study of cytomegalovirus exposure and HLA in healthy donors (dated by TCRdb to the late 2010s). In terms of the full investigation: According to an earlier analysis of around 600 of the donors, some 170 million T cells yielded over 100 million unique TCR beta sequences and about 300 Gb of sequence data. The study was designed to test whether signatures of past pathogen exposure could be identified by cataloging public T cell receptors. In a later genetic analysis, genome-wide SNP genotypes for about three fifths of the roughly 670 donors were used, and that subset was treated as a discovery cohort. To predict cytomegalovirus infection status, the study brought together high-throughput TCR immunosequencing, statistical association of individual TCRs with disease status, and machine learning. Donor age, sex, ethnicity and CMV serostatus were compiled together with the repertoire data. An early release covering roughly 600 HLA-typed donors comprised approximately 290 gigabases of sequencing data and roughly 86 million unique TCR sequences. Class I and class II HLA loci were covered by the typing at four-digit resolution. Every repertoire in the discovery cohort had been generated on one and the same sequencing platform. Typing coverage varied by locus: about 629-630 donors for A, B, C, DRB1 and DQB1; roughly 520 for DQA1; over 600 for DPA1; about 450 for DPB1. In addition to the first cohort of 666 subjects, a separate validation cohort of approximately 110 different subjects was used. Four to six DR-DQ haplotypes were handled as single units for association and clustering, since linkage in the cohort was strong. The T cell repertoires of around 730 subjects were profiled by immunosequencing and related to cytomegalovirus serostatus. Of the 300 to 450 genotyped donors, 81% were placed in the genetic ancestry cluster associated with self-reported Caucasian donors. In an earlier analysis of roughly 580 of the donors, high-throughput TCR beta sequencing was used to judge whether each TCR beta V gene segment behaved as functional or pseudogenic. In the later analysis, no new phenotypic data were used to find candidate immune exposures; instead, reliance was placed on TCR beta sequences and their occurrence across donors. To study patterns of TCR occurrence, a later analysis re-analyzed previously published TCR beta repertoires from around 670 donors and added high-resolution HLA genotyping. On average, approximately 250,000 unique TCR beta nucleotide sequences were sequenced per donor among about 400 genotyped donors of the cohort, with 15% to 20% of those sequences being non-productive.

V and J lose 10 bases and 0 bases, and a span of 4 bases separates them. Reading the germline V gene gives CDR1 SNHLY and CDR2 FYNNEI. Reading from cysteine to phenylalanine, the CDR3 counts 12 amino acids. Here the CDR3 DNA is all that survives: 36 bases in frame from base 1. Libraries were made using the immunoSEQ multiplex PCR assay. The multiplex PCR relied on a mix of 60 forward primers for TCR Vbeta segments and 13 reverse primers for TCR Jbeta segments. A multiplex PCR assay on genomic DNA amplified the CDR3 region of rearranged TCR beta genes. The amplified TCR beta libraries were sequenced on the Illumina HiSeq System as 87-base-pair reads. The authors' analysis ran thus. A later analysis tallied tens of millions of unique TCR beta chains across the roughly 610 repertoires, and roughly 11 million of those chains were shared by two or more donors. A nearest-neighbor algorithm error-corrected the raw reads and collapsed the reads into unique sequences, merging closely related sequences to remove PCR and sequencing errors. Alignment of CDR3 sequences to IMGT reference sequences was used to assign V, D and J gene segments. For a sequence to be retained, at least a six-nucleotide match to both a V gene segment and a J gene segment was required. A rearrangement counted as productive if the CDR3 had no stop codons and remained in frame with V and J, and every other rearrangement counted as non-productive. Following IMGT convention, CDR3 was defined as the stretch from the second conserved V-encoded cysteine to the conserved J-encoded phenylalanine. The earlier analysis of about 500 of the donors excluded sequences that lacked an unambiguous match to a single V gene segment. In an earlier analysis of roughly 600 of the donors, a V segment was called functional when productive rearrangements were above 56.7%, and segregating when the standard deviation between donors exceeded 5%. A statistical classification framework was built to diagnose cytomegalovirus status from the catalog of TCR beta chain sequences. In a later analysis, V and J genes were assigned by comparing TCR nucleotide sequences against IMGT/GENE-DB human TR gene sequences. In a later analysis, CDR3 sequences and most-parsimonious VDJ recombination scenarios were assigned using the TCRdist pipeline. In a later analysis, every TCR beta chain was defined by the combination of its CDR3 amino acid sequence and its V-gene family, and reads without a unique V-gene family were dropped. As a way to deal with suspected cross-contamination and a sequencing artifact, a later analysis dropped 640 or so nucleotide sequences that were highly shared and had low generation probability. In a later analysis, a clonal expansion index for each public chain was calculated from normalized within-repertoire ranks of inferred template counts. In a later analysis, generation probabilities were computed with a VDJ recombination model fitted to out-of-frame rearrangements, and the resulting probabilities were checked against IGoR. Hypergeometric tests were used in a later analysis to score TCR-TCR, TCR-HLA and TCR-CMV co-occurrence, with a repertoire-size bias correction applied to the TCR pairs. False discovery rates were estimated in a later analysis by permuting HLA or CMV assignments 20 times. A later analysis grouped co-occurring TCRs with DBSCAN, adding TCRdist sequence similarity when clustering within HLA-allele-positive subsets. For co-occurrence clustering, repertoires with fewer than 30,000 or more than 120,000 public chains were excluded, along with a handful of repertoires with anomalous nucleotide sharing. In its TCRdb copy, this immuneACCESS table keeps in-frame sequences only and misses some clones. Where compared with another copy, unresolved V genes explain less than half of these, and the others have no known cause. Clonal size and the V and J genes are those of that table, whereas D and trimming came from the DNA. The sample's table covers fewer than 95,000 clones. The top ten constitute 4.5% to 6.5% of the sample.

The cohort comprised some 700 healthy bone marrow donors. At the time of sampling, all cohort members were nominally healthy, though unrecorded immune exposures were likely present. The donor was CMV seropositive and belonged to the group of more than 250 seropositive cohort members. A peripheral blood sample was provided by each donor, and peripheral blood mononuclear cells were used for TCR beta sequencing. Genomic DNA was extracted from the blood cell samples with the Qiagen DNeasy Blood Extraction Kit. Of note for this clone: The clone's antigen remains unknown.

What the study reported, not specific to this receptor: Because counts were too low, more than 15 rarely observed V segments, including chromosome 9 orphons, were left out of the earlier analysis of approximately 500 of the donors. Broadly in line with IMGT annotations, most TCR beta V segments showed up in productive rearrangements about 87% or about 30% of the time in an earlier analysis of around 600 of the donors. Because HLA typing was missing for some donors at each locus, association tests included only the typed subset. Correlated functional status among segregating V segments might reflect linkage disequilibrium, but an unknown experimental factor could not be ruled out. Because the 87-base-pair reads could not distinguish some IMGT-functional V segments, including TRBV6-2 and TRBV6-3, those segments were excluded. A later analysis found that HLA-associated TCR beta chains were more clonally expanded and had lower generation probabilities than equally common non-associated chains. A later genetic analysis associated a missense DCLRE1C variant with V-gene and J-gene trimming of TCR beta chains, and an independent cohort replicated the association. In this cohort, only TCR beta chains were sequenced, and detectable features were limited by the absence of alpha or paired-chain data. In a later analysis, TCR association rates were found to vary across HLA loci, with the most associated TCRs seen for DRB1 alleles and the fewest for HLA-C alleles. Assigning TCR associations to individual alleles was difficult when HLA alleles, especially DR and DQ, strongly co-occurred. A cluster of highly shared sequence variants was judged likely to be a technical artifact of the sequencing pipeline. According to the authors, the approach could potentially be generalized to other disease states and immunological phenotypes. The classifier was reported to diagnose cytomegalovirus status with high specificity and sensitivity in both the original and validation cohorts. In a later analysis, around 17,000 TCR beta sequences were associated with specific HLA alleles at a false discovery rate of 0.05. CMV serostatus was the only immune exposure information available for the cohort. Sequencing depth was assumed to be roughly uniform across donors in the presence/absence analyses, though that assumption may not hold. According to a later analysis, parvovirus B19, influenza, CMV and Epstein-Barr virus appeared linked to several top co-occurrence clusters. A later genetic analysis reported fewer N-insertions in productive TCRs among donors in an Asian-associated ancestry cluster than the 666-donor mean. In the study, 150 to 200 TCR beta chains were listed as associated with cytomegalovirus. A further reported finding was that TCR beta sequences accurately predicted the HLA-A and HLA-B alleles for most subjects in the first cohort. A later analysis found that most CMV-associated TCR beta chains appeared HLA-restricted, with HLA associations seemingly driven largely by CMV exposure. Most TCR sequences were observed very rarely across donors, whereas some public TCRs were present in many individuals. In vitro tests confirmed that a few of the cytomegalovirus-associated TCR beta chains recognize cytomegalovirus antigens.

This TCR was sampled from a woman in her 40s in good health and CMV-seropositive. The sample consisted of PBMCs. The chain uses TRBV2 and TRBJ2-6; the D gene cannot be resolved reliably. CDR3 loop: CATFSGANVLTF. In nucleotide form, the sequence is TGTGCCACCTTCTCTGGGGCCAACGTCCTGACTTTC.